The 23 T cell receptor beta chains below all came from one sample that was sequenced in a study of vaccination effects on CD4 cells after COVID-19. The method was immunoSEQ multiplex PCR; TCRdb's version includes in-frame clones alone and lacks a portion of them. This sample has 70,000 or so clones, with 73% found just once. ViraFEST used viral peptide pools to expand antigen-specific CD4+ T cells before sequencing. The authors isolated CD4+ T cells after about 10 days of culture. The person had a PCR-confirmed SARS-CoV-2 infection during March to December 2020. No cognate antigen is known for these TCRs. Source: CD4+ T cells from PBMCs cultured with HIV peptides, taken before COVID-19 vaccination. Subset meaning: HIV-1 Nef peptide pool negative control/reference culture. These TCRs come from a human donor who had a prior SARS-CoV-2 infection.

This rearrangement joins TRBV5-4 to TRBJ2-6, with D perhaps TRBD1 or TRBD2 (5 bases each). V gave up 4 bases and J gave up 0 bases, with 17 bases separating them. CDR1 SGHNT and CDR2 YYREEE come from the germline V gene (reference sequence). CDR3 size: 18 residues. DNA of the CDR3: TGTGCCAGCAGCCCCCCGGGGCAGGGTGACTCTGGGGCCAACGTCCTGACTTTC. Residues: CASSPPGQGDSGANVLTF.

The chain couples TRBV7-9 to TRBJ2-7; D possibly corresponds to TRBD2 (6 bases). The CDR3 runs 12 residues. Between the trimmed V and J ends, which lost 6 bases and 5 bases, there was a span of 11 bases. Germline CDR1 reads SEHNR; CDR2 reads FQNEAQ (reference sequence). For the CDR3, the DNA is TGTGCCAGCAGGCGGGGCTGGCACGAGCAGTACTTC. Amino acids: CASRRGWHEQYF.

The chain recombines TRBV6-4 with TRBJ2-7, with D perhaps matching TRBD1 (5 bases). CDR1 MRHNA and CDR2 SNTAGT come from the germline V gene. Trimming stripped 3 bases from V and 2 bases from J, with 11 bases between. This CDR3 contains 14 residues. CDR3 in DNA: TGTGCCAGCAGTGAACAGGCCGGACCCTACGAGCAGTACTTC. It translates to CASSEQAGPYEQYF.

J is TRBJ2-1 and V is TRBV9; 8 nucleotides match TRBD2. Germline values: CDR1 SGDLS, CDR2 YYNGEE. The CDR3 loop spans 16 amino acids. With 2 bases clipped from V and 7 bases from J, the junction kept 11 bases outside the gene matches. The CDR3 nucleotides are TGTGCCAGCAGCGTTCTAGAGCGGGGGCCCCTGAATGAGCAGTTCTTC. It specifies CASSVLERGPLNEQFF.

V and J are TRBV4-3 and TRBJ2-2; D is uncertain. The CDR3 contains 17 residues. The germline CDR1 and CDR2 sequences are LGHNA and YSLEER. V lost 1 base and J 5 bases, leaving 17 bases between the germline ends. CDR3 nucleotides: TGCGCCAGCAGCCAAGTCCAGCCGACGAGCCTGACCGGGGAGCTGTTTTTT. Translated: CASSQVQPTSLTGELFF.

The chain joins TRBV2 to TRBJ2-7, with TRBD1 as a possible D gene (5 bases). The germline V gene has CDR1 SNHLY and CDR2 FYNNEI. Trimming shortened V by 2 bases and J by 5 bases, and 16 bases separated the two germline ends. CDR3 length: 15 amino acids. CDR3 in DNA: TGTGCCAGCAGTGAAATAAAGGGGTTTAAGAACGAGCAGTACTTC. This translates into CASSEIKGFKNEQYF.

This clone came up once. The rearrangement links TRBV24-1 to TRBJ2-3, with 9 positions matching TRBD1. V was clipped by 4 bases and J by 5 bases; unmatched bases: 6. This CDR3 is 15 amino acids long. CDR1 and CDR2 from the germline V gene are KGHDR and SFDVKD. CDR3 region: CATSDPGQGGDTQYF. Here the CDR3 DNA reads TGTGCCACCAGTGACCCGGGACAGGGTGGAGATACGCAGTATTTT.

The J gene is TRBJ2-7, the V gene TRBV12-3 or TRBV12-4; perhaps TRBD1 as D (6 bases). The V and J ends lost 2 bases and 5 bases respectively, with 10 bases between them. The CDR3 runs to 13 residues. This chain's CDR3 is CASSLQQGDEQYF. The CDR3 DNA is TGTGCCAGCAGTTTACAACAGGGAGACGAGCAGTACTTC.

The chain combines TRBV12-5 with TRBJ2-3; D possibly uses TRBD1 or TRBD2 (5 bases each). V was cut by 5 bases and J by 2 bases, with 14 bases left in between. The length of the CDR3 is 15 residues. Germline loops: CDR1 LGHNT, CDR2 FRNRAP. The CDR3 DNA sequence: TGTGCTAGTGGTGCCGGGACCGGATTCACAGATACGCAGTATTTT. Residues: CASGAGTGFTDTQYF.

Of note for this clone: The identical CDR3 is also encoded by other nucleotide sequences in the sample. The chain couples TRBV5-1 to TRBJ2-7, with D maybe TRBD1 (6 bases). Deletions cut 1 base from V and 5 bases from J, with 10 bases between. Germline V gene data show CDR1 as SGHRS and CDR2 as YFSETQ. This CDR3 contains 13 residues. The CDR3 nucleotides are TGCGCCAGCAGCTTGACCACAGGGAACGAGCAGTACTTC. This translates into CASSLTTGNEQYF.

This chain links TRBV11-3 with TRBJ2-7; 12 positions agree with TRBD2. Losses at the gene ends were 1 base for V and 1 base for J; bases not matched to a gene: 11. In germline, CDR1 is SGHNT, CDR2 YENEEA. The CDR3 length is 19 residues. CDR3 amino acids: CASSLALGLAGSESYEQYF. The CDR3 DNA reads TGTGCCAGCAGCTTAGCCCTGGGACTAGCGGGTAGTGAATCCTACGAGCAGTACTTC.

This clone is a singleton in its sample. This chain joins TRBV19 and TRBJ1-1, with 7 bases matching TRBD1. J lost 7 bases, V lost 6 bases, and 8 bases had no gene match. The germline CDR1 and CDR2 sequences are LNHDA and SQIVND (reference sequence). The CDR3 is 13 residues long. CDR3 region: CASRDRDGGEAFF. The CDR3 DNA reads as TGTGCCAGTAGAGACAGGGACGGAGGTGAAGCTTTCTTT.

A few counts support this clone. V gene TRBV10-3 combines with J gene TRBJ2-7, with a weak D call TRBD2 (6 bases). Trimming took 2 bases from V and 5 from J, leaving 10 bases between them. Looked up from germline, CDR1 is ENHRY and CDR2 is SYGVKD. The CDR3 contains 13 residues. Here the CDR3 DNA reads TGTGCCATCAGTGAGACTAGCATCCACGAGCAGTACTTC. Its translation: CAISETSIHEQYF.

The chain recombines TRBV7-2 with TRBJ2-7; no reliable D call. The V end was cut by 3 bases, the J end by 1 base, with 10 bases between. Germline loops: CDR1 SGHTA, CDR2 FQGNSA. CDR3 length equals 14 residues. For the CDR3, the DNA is TGTGCCAGCAGCTTGGGAACCTATTCCTACGAGCAGTACTTC. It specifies CASSLGTYSYEQYF.

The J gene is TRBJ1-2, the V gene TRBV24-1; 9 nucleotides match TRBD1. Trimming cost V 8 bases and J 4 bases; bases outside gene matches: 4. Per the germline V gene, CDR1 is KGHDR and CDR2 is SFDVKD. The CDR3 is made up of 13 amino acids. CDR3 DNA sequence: TGTGCCACCACTCAACAGGGGGCCTATGGCTACACCTTC. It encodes CATTQQGAYGYTF.

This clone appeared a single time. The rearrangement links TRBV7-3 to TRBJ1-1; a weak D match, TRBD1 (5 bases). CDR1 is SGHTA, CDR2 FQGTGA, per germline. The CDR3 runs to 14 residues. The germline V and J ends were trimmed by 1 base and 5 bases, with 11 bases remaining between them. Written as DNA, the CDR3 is TGTGCCAGCAGCTTAAGAAGGGACGGAACTGAAGCTTTCTTT. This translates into CASSLRRDGTEAFF.

CDR3 region: CASTLGLAASTDTQYF. For the CDR3, the DNA is TGTGCCAGTACCCTAGGACTAGCGGCTAGCACAGATACGCAGTATTTT. V and J are TRBV19 and TRBJ2-3, with 10 bases matching TRBD2. This CDR3 spans 16 amino acids. Germline-derived CDR1 and CDR2 are LNHDA and SQIVND (reference sequence). V lost 7 bases to trimming and J lost 0 bases; unmatched junction nucleotides: 7.

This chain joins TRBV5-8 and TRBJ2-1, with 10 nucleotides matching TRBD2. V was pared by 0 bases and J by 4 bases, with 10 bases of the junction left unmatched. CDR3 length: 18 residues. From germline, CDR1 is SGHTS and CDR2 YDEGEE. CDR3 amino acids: CASSLGRTSGTEYNEQFF. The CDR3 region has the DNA TGTGCCAGCAGCTTGGGTCGAACTAGCGGGACCGAATACAATGAGCAGTTCTTC.

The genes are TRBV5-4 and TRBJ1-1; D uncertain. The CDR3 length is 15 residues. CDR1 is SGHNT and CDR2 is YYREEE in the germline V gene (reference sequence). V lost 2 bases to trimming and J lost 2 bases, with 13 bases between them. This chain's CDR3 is CASSLPGSLNTEAFF. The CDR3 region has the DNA TGTGCCAGCAGCTTACCCGGGAGCCTTAACACTGAAGCTTTCTTT. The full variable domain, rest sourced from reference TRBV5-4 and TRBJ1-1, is ETGVTQSPTHLIKTRGQQVTLRCSSQSGHNTVSWYQQALGQGPQFIFQYYREEENGRGNFPPRFSGLQFPNYSSELNVNALELDDSALYLCASSLPGSLNTEAFFGQGTRLTVV.

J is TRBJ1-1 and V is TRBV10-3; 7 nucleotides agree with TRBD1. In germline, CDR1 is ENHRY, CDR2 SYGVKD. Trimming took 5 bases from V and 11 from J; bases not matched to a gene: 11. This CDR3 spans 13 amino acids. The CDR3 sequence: CAISIQGREGAFF. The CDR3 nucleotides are TGTGCCATCAGTATACAGGGGCGCGAAGGGGCTTTCTTT.

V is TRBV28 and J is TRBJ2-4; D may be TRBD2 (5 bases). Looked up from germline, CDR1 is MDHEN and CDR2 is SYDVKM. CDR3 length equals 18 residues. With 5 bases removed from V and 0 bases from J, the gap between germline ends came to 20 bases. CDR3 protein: CASSPSSRRGLAKNIQYF. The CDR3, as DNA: TGTGCCAGCAGTCCATCTTCCCGTCGGGGTCTAGCCAAAAACATTCAGTACTTC.

In DNA form, the CDR3 reads TGTGCCAGCAGTCAGGAGATGAATGAAAAACTGTTTTTT. It is translated as CASSQEMNEKLFF. The chain carries TRBV2 and TRBJ1-4; D gene unclear. This CDR3 spans 13 amino acids. The germline V gene has CDR1 SNHLY and CDR2 FYNNEI. V was clipped by 5 bases and J by 5 bases, with 9 bases between them.

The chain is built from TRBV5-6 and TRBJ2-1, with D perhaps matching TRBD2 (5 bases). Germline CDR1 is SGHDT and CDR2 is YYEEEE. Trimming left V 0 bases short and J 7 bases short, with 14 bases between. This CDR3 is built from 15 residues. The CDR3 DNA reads TGTGCCAGCAGCTTGGGGCTAGCCTATCGGAATGAGCAGTTCTTC. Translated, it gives CASSLGLAYRNEQFF.